This T cell receptor (beta chain) was retrieved from a study of blood T cell repertoires in COVID-19. About the research overall: Samples came from the United States, Italy and Spain, spanning acute and convalescent COVID-19. T cells, B-cell-depleted T cells, or PBMCs provided the cDNA or gDNA that served as material.

In the study's own analysis: From reference gene primer amplification, estimates of nucleated cell counts were derived. Repertoires were generated with immunoSEQ multiplex PCR, while TCRdb's copy carries only in-frame clones and drops some. V, J and clone size reflect that table, while D and trimming were determined from the DNA. The sample consists of some 120,000 clones, about 88% of them appearing once. In Seattle, patients joined the study during active infection and were tracked longitudinally. The source material was peripheral blood. The sequence was collected from a man in his sixties with COVID-19, enrolled during active disease.

The chain's CDR3 is CASSFSGSVNEQFF. In nucleotides, the CDR3 is TGTGCCAGCAGCTTCAGCGGGAGTGTGAATGAGCAGTTCTTC. The V call is TRBV7-9, the J call TRBJ2-1; 8 bases are shared with TRBD2. Trimming at V came to 3 bases and at J to 7 bases, leaving 5 bases not matched to a gene. The CDR3 sequence is 14 residues long. Germline V lookup: CDR1 SEHNR, CDR2 FQNEAQ (reference sequence).